Following are 23 T cell receptor beta chains from one sample sequenced in a study of blood T cell repertoires in COVID-19. Sequenced by immunoSEQ multiplex PCR; TCRdb stores in-frame clones only, minus some. The sample includes fewer than 150,000 clones, roughly 80% of them seen just once. What was sequenced was peripheral blood. The source is a woman in her fifties or sixties with acute or convalescent COVID-19.

The chain links TRBV6-1 to TRBJ2-3; perhaps TRBD2 as D (6 bases). CDR1 is MNHNS, CDR2 SASEGT, per germline. Trimming pared 2 bases from V and 1 base from J, leaving 19 bases between. CDR3 length equals 18 residues. This CDR3 reads CASSEQGETGVRTDTQYF. The CDR3 bases are TGTGCCAGCAGTGAACAGGGCGAAACGGGGGTCCGCACAGATACGCAGTATTTT.

The V gene is TRBV28, the J gene TRBJ1-3; 8 nucleotides line up with TRBD1. The CDR3 totals 15 residues. Trimming cost V 10 bases and J 0 bases; bases outside gene matches: 8. Germline assignment: CDR1 MDHEN and CDR2 SYDVKM. As DNA, the CDR3 is TGTGCCACCGGACAGGGTGGGATCTCTGGAAACACCATATATTTT. This encodes CATGQGGISGNTIYF.

For the CDR3, the DNA is TGTGCCAGCAGTTACTCCCAGGGTGGTGGCTACACCTTC. Its translation is CASSYSQGGGYTF. The chain is built from TRBV6-6 and TRBJ1-2; weak D call: TRBD1 (5 bases). This CDR3 contains 13 residues. Deletions cut 0 bases from V and 7 bases from J, with 9 bases between. Germline loops: CDR1 MNHNY, CDR2 SVGAGI (reference sequence).

The CDR3 reads CASSPGPGQGRPGTDTQYF. The CDR3 DNA reads TGTGCCAGCAGCCCGGGCCCGGGACAGGGACGTCCCGGCACAGATACGCAGTATTTT. This chain joins TRBV9 and TRBJ2-3, with TRBD1 matching over 9 bases. From germline, CDR1 is SGDLS and CDR2 YYNGEE. The CDR3 contains 19 residues. The junction had 16 bases not matched to a gene; V was cut back by 4 bases and J by 1 base.

Note on this clone: This CDR3 is also generated by other DNA sequences in the sample. The J gene is TRBJ2-7, the V gene TRBV18, with a tentative D call TRBD1 (5 bases). In germline, CDR1 is KGHSH, CDR2 LQKENI. Trimming stripped 2 bases from V and 1 base from J, with 12 bases between. This CDR3 has 15 amino acids. CDR3: CASSPRRDSSYEQYF. In nucleotides, the CDR3 is TGTGCCAGCTCACCAAGGAGAGACAGTTCCTACGAGCAGTACTTC.

There are a few counts of this clone. V gene TRBV19 combines with J gene TRBJ1-3, with D possibly being TRBD1 (6 bases). Germline V gene sequence: CDR1 LNHDA, CDR2 SQIVND (reference sequence). The CDR3 is 12 amino acids. CDR3 sequence: CATGWFGNTIYF. In DNA, the CDR3 is TGTGCAACAGGGTGGTTTGGAAACACCATATATTTT.

This chain joins TRBV10-3 and TRBJ1-6; 12 positions agree with TRBD1. The CDR3 consists of 17 residues. Trimming at V came to 0 bases and at J to 4 bases, leaving 1 base not matched to a gene. CDR1 and CDR2 from the germline V gene are ENHRY and SYGVKD. Here the CDR3 reads CAISESGQGAYNSPLHF. The CDR3 DNA reads as TGTGCCATCAGTGAGTCGGGACAGGGGGCTTATAATTCACCCCTCCACTTT.

The rearrangement links TRBV30 to TRBJ1-2; 7 bases are shared with TRBD1. The V and J ends lost 6 bases and 0 bases, in that order; junction bases with no gene match: 13. CDR3 size: 16 residues. The germline V gene has CDR1 GTSNPN and CDR2 SVGIG (reference sequence). The DNA of the CDR3 is TGTGCCTGCCCCCGAGACAGGGCAAACTCTAACTATGGCTACACCTTC. It yields the protein CACPRDRANSNYGYTF.

CDR3 coding DNA: TGTGCCAGCAGTGCGACTCCGAGCTCTGGAAACACCATATATTTT. Its translation is CASSATPSSGNTIYF. The genes are TRBV2 and TRBJ1-3; no definite D call. This CDR3 is 15 amino acids long. Trimming took 4 bases from V and 0 from J, leaving 10 bases between them. Germline CDR1 and CDR2: SNHLY and FYNNEI.

This clone was observed a few times. J is TRBJ1-2 and V is TRBV29-1; 10 bases are shared with TRBD1. The CDR3 length is 16 residues. Germline loops: CDR1 SQVTM, CDR2 ANQGSEA. After removal of 5 bases from V and 5 bases from J, the junction contained 14 bases not matched to a gene. Written as DNA, the CDR3 is TGCAGCGTTCCCCTTGGGGGGGGACAGGGGATTTATGGCTACACCTTC. Protein: CSVPLGGGQGIYGYTF.

The V and J genes are TRBV9 and TRBJ2-7; 12 bases line up with TRBD2. This CDR3 has 15 amino acids. The germline V gene has CDR1 SGDLS and CDR2 YYNGEE. Losses at the gene ends were 1 base for V and 2 bases for J; bases not matched to a gene: 1. CDR3 protein: CASSVTSGGPYEQYF. As DNA, the CDR3 is TGTGCCAGCAGCGTAACTAGCGGGGGGCCCTACGAGCAGTACTTC.

The chain joins TRBV19 to TRBJ1-1; D might be TRBD1 (6 bases). V was shortened by 7 bases and J by 4 bases, with 16 bases between the two germline ends. Germline CDR1 and CDR2: LNHDA and SQIVND (reference sequence). The CDR3 covers 14 residues. CDR3 loop: CASNKQGWGTEAFF. The CDR3 nucleotides are TGTGCCAGTAATAAGCAGGGGTGGGGCACTGAAGCTTTCTTT.

The chain joins TRBV9 to TRBJ1-3; the match to TRBD1 covers 7 bases. This CDR3 has 14 residues. Germline CDR1 is SGDLS and CDR2 is YYNGEE. J was trimmed by 2 bases and V by 4 bases; bases with no gene match: 3. In DNA, the CDR3 is TGTGCCAGCAGCCCTACAGGGGCTGGAAACACCATATATTTT. Translation: CASSPTGAGNTIYF.

The chain employs TRBV28 and TRBJ1-2; the D is unclear. CDR3 length: 15 amino acids. The V gene lost 2 bases and the J gene lost 4 bases, with 14 bases spanning the gap. From germline, CDR1 is MDHEN and CDR2 SYDVKM. Here the CDR3 DNA reads TGTGCCAGCAGTTTAGGTTTCGGGTCGGGCTATGGCTACACCTTC. Translation gives CASSLGFGSGYGYTF.

The chain employs TRBV15 and TRBJ2-7, with 14 bases aligning to TRBD2. This CDR3 spans 15 amino acids. The V and J ends lost 3 bases and 6 bases, in that order; junction bases with no gene match: 4. CDR1 LNHNV and CDR2 YYDKDF come from the germline V gene (reference sequence). CDR3 region: CATSSRTSGGPEQYF. The CDR3, as DNA: TGTGCCACCAGCAGTAGGACTAGCGGGGGGCCCGAGCAGTACTTC.

CDR3 DNA: TGTGCCAGCAGTGCCAAAACAGGGACCCTCTATGGCTACACCTTC. Its translation: CASSAKTGTLYGYTF. V is TRBV2 and J is TRBJ1-2, with a possible D match to TRBD1 (6 bases). The germline CDR1 and CDR2 sequences are SNHLY and FYNNEI. V lost 4 bases to trimming and J lost 4 bases, with 16 bases between them. The CDR3 spans 15 residues. Variable domain in full (rest from reference TRBV2 and TRBJ1-2): EPEVTQTPSHQVTQMGQEVILRCVPISNHLYFYWYRQILGQKVEFLVSFYNNEISEKSEIFDDQFSVERPDGSNFTLKIRSTKLEDSAMYFCASSAKTGTLYGYTFGSGTRLTVV.

V usage is TRBV14 and J usage is TRBJ2-1; a possible D gene is TRBD1 (5 bases). V lost 1 base to trimming and J lost 8 bases, with 15 bases between them. The CDR3 has 15 amino acids. Germline values: CDR1 SGHDN, CDR2 FVKESK. The CDR3 DNA is TGTGCCAGCAGCCAAGGTCGGCTTCCCAGGGATGAGCAGTTCTTC. Protein sequence: CASSQGRLPRDEQFF.

This chain links TRBV19 with TRBJ1-5; D might be TRBD1 (6 bases). This CDR3 has 17 residues. Trimming removed 10 bases at V and 0 bases at J, with 22 bases between. Per germline, CDR1 LNHDA and CDR2 SQIVND (reference sequence). The CDR3 DNA follows: TGTGCCACCCGGGGAGGGGGAACGACAAATAGCAATCAGCCCCAGCATTTT. It yields the protein CATRGGGTTNSNQPQHF.

This chain connects TRBV9 to TRBJ1-1; D is uncertain. With 1 base removed from V and 3 bases from J, the gap between germline ends came to 10 bases. CDR3 length: 14 residues. The germline V gene has CDR1 SGDLS and CDR2 YYNGEE. CDR3 DNA sequence: TGTGCCAGCAGCGTATCGTCTACGGACACTGAAGCTTTCTTT. It specifies CASSVSSTDTEAFF.

This chain uses TRBV7-9 with TRBJ1-4; D unclear. Trimming removed 3 bases from V and 5 bases from J, with 16 bases in between. CDR1 SEHNR and CDR2 FQNEAQ come from the germline V gene (reference sequence). The CDR3 has 16 residues. The CDR3 nucleotides read TGTGCCAGCAGCTTTCCCTTCGGGATGAAGAATGAAAAACTGTTTTTT. Protein: CASSFPFGMKNEKLFF.

This clone came up once. J is TRBJ1-1 and V is TRBV3-1 (or the pseudogene TRBV3-2), with D unresolved. The CDR3 loop spans 13 amino acids. Per the germline V gene, CDR1 is LGHDT and CDR2 is YNNKEL (reference sequence). Trimming removed 4 bases from V and 0 bases from J, with 6 bases in between. CDR3 in amino acids: CASSPRLNTEAFF. DNA of the CDR3: TGTGCCAGCAGCCCGCGATTGAACACTGAAGCTTTCTTT.

V usage is TRBV7-3 and J usage is TRBJ2-7; 8 bases are a match to TRBD2. The CDR3 has 15 amino acids. Unmatched junction bases numbered 8, after V lost 5 bases and J lost 2 bases. Germline-derived CDR1 and CDR2 are SGHTA and FQGTGA. The CDR3 sequence: CASSPSGGLAYEQYF. CDR3 DNA: TGTGCCAGCAGCCCCAGCGGGGGACTAGCCTACGAGCAGTACTTC.

This chain links TRBV5-6 with TRBJ1-1; 10 nucleotides align to TRBD1. The CDR3 contains 16 residues. The germline CDR1 and CDR2 sequences are SGHDT and YYEEEE. Germline trimming cut 4 bases from V and 5 bases from J; bases unmatched to any gene: 11. CDR3 sequence: CASSLTGGSKRTEAFF. In DNA form, the CDR3 reads TGTGCCAGCAGCCTGACAGGGGGCTCTAAGAGAACTGAAGCTTTCTTT.